This T cell receptor (beta chain) came from a study of blood T cell repertoires in COVID-19. Whole-study context: COVID-19 samples, acute and convalescent, were from the United States, Italy and Spain. PBMCs, B-cell-depleted T cells, or T cells provided the cDNA or gDNA that made up the material.

This clone was seen a single time. V was pared by 4 bases and J by 0 bases, with 6 bases of the junction left unmatched. This CDR3 is 18 amino acids long. The germline V gene encodes CDR1 MGHRA and CDR2 YSYEKL. Generated by immunoSEQ multiplex PCR, the TCRdb table keeps only in-frame clones and is missing some. The sample consists of about 370,000 clones, roughly 86% of them appearing once. Sequenced material: PBMCs or T cells enriched from blood (not recorded which). The TCR originated in a woman younger than 45 who had recovered from COVID-19. The chain carries TRBV4-1 and TRBJ1-6, with 10 bases aligning to TRBD1. The CDR3, as DNA: TGCGCCAGCAGCCTCCGGGACAGGGGTTTCTCCTATAATTCACCCCTCCACTTT. Protein: CASSLRDRGFSYNSPLHF.